The T cell receptor beta chain under discussion was sequenced for a study of breast tumors, draining lymph nodes, adjacent tissues. Study conclusions and caveats: Tumor T cell lymph node origin was a supported hypothesis, not proven. Most tumor T cells seemingly derive from lymph node, then expand in tumor. Compared with lymph nodes, tumors were less diverse; compared with nontumor tissue, more.

TCRdb reprocessed the multiplex PCR reads with MiXCR, giving one entry per CDR3 protein. This sample has fewer than 200,000 distinct CDR3 sequences, with approximately 33% found just once. Germline V CDR1 and CDR2: GTSNPN, SVGIG (reference sequence). The CDR3 runs to 12 residues. Trimming removed 1 base at V and 9 bases at J, with 9 bases between. This clonotype was observed many times. The antigen is not known. Breast cancer patients provided tissue from their axillary draining lymph nodes. The sequenced sample consisted of axillary lymph node tissue. The rearrangement uses TRBV30 and TRBJ1-4; D is undetermined. The clonotype comes from a female donor with breast cancer. Some clones in this sample may be carry-over from other donors' samples. CDR3 in DNA: TGTGCCTGGAGTGGAATGGAAAAAAAACTGTTTTTT. Translating it yields CAWSGMEKKLFF. Full variable domain (remainder filled in from reference TRBV30 and TRBJ1-4): SQTIHQWPATLVQPVGSPLSLECTVEGTSNPNLYWYRQAAGRGLQLLFYSVGIGQISSEVPQNLSASRPQDRQFILSSKKLLLSDSGFYLCAWSGMEKKLFFGSGTQLSVL.